Below, 7 T cell receptor beta chains from the same sample are listed, as sequenced in a study of cytomegalovirus exposure and HLA in healthy donors. The PCR used 60 Vbeta and 13 Jbeta primers. Clones were sequenced by immunoSEQ multiplex PCR, and TCRdb holds only the in-frame ones, with some missing. The repertoire holds about 160,000 clones, about 80% seen once, with about 1.4% in the top ten. The sample consisted of PBMCs. The receptors here all came from a girl aged 5-17 years in good health and CMV-seropositive.

This clone was counted between two and nine times. The V gene is TRBV18, the J gene TRBJ2-1; the match to TRBD1 covers 10 bases. The CDR3 runs 15 residues. Looked up from germline, CDR1 is KGHSH and CDR2 is LQKENI. Trimming cost V 6 bases and J 2 bases; bases outside gene matches: 4. DNA for the CDR3: TGTGCCAGCTCGCCGGGACAGGGGACCTACAATGAGCAGTTCTTC. It is translated as CASSPGQGTYNEQFF.

The rearrangement uses TRBV10-3 and TRBJ1-1; weak D call: TRBD1 (5 bases). Germline CDR1 reads ENHRY; CDR2 reads SYGVKD. The CDR3 is 15 amino acids. V was pared by 0 bases and J by 3 bases, with 11 bases between. The chain's CDR3 is CAISESRGEDTEAFF. Here the CDR3 DNA reads TGTGCCATCAGTGAGTCCCGGGGGGAGGACACTGAAGCTTTCTTT.

The gene calls are TRBV6-1 and TRBJ2-2; 14 nucleotides line up with TRBD2. The CDR3 has 17 residues. CDR1 is MNHNS and CDR2 is SASEGT in the germline V gene. The trim removed 3 bases at V and 7 bases at J, leaving 7 bases unmatched. The CDR3 DNA follows: TGTGCCAGCAGTGATCCGGGACTAGCGGGAGTGGGCGGGGAGCTGTTTTTT. Protein: CASSDPGLAGVGGELFF.

V and J are TRBV2 and TRBJ2-7; 8 bases agree with TRBD1. CDR3 length equals 15 residues. V trimming: 4 bases; J trimming: 10 bases; junction bases outside the gene matches: 15. CDR1 and CDR2 (germline): SNHLY, FYNNEI. DNA of the CDR3: TGTGCCAGCAGTGCCCCACGAGACAGGGGCCTCCTTCAGTACTTC. Translated, it gives CASSAPRDRGLLQYF.

In regard to this clone: Because the CDR3's place on the DNA is in doubt, the DNA is left out and the CDR3 is given as listed by TCRdb. This chain joins TRBV1 and TRBJ2-2; whether TRBD2, the table's D call, matches the DNA was not checked. TRBV1 is a listed pseudogene. The CDR3 spans 19 amino acids, including both terminal residues. The CDR3 protein is CTSSQVPGVAGGNTGELFF.

The chain recombines TRBV7-9 with TRBJ1-1; D is uncertain. The CDR3 spans 16 residues. The ends were cut back, 2 bases at V and 7 bases at J, with 20 bases in the middle. The germline V gene has CDR1 SEHNR and CDR2 FQNEAQ (reference sequence). CDR3 loop: CASSLFGSTAEGEAFF. CDR3 in DNA: TGTGCCAGCAGCTTATTTGGCAGTACCGCGGAAGGTGAAGCTTTCTTT. Using reference TRBV7-9 and TRBJ1-1 for the parts outside the CDR3, the full variable domain is DTGVSQNPRHKITKRGQNVTFRCDPISEHNRLYWYRQTLGQGPEFLTYFQNEAQLEKSRLLSDRFSAERPKGSFSTLEIQRTEQGDSAMYLCASSLFGSTAEGEAFFGQGTRLTVV.

The rearrangement uses TRBV5-1 and TRBJ2-2; maybe TRBD1 (6 bases). V dropped 2 bases and J dropped 7 bases, with 15 bases sitting between them. This CDR3 is 15 amino acids long. CDR1 is SGHRS and CDR2 is YFSETQ in the germline V gene. CDR3 DNA sequence: TGCGCCAGCAGCTTCAACCCACAGGGCCACGGGGAGCTGTTTTTT. As protein: CASSFNPQGHGELFF. Full variable domain (remainder filled in from reference TRBV5-1 and TRBJ2-2): KAGVTQTPRYLIKTRGQQVTLSCSPISGHRSVSWYQQTPGQGLQFLFEYFSETQRNKGNFPGRFSGRQFSNSRSEMNVSTLELGDSALYLCASSFNPQGHGELFFGEGSRLTVL.